This entry lists 27 T cell receptor beta chains sequenced from one sample in a study of cytomegalovirus exposure and HLA in healthy donors. The assay was immunoSEQ multiplex PCR, and TCRdb's table has in-frame clones only and misses some. The sample holds around 300,000 clones, around 87% seen once. The sequenced sample was PBMCs. The receptors shown here come from a woman aged 25 to 39 in good health and CMV-seropositive.

CDR3 DNA sequence: TGTGCCAGTACCCTAATGGGGCACGGCTACACCTTC. Translated: CASTLMGHGYTF. The chain combines TRBV19 with TRBJ1-2, with D perhaps matching TRBD1 (5 bases). The CDR3 contains 12 residues. Trimming stripped 7 bases from V and 8 bases from J, with 14 bases between. Germline assignment: CDR1 LNHDA and CDR2 SQIVND (reference sequence). Full variable domain (rest looked up from reference TRBV19 and TRBJ1-2): DGGITQSPKYLFRKEGQNVTLSCEQNLNHDAMYWYRQDPGQGLRLIYYSQIVNDFQKGDIAEGYSVSREKKESFPLTVTSAQKNPTAFYLCASTLMGHGYTFGSGTRLTVV.

The chain is built from TRBV7-2 and TRBJ2-5; D is undetermined. Trimming shortened V by 8 bases and J by 2 bases, and 18 bases separated the two germline ends. CDR3 length: 15 residues. Germline loops: CDR1 SGHTA, CDR2 FQGNSA. The DNA of the CDR3 is TGTGCCAGCTCCCAGTCGTCCTACCCGCAAGAGACCCAGTACTTC. This sequence encodes CASSQSSYPQETQYF.

The V call is TRBV5-6, the J call TRBJ2-7; D uncertain. The ends were cut back, 2 bases at V and 4 bases at J, with 10 bases in the middle. Germline V lookup: CDR1 SGHDT, CDR2 YYEEEE. This CDR3 has 13 amino acids. CDR3 nucleotide sequence: TGTGCCAGCAGCTTCCGACAAGCATACGAGCAGTACTTC. It specifies CASSFRQAYEQYF.

The V and J genes are TRBV27 and TRBJ1-4; TRBD1 matches at 9 bases. With 1 base clipped from V and 8 bases from J, the junction kept 8 bases outside the gene matches. The CDR3 is 16 residues long. Germline assignment: CDR1 MNHEY and CDR2 SMNVEV (reference sequence). The CDR3 loop is CASSLYRGRCKEKLFF. CDR3 bases: TGTGCCAGCAGTTTATACAGGGGGCGGTGTAAGGAAAAACTGTTTTTT.

J is TRBJ2-1 and V is TRBV7-9, with D perhaps assigned TRBD1 or TRBD2 (5 bases each). Trimming pared 1 base from V and 9 bases from J, leaving 7 bases between. The CDR3 covers 12 residues. Germline-derived CDR1 and CDR2 are SEHNR and FQNEAQ (reference sequence). The CDR3 reads CASSLVGTEQFF. CDR3 DNA: TGTGCCAGCAGCTTAGTAGGGACTGAGCAGTTCTTC. Using reference TRBV7-9 and TRBJ2-1 for the parts outside the CDR3, the full variable domain is DTGVSQNPRHKITKRGQNVTFRCDPISEHNRLYWYRQTLGQGPEFLTYFQNEAQLEKSRLLSDRFSAERPKGSFSTLEIQRTEQGDSAMYLCASSLVGTEQFFGPGTRLTVL.

The chain employs TRBV6-5 and TRBJ2-7, with 7 bases fitting TRBD1. This CDR3 is built from 13 residues. CDR1 and CDR2 from the germline V gene are MNHEY and SVGAGI. V lost 5 bases to trimming and J lost 2 bases; unmatched junction nucleotides: 3. CDR3 sequence reads: CASSRDRAYEQYF. CDR3 DNA: TGTGCCAGCAGTAGGGACAGAGCCTACGAGCAGTACTTC.

The chain combines TRBV10-2 with TRBJ2-3; D not resolved. The V and J ends lost 0 bases and 0 bases respectively, with 13 bases between them. This CDR3 has 17 residues. Germline V gene lookup returns CDR1 WSHSY and CDR2 SAAADI. The CDR3 is CASSESWAATSTDTQYF. The CDR3 bases are TGCGCCAGCAGTGAGTCCTGGGCAGCAACTAGCACAGATACGCAGTATTTT.

This clone was counted at least ten times. The chain links TRBV6-1 to TRBJ1-4; D is ambiguous. The V end was cut by 0 bases, the J end by 0 bases, with 8 bases between. The CDR3 length is 16 residues. Germline values: CDR1 MNHNS, CDR2 SASEGT. CDR3: CASSEAGLPTNEKLFF. DNA of the CDR3: TGTGCCAGCAGTGAAGCGGGGTTGCCAACTAATGAAAAACTGTTTTTT.

V is TRBV25-1 and J is TRBJ2-7, with D possibly TRBD1 on 6 matching bases. The CDR3 loop spans 15 amino acids. In germline, CDR1 is MGHDK, CDR2 SYGVNS. The V end lost 8 bases, the J end lost 6 bases, and 23 bases lay between the germline ends. CDR3: CASRPRTAGGGEQYF. CDR3 DNA sequence: TGTGCCAGCCGACCTCGGACAGCCGGAGGTGGCGAGCAGTACTTC.

The chain has TRBV2 and TRBJ2-1, with no clear D. The germline V and J ends were trimmed by 2 bases and 12 bases, with 8 bases remaining between them. The germline V gene encodes CDR1 SNHLY and CDR2 FYNNEI. The CDR3 is made up of 11 amino acids. CDR3 DNA sequence: TGTGCCAGCAGTGAATTACTGGGGCAGTTCTTC. Protein sequence: CASSELLGQFF.

The genes are TRBV7-3 and TRBJ2-2, with a possible D match to TRBD2 (5 bases). V gave up 3 bases and J gave up 0 bases, with 8 bases separating them. This CDR3 is 15 amino acids long. Germline values: CDR1 SGHTA, CDR2 FQGTGA. The DNA for the CDR3 is TGTGCCAGCAGCTTTTCAGCGGCGAACACCGGGGAGCTGTTTTTT. It encodes CASSFSAANTGELFF.

The chain links TRBV13 to TRBJ2-6, with 12 bases identical to TRBD2. V gave up 6 bases and J gave up 1 base; unmatched junction bases: 4. This CDR3 region has 17 residues. The germline V gene encodes CDR1 PRHDT and CDR2 FYEKMQ (reference sequence). The CDR3: CASRKGLAGSGANVLTF. CDR3 sequence (DNA): TGTGCCAGCAGGAAGGGACTAGCGGGTTCTGGGGCCAACGTCCTGACTTTC. Complete variable domain (other parts from reference TRBV13 and TRBJ2-6): AAGVIQSPRHLIKEKRETATLKCYPIPRHDTVYWYQQGPGQDPQFLISFYEKMQSDKGSIPDRFSAQQFSDYHSELNMSSLELGDSALYFCASRKGLAGSGANVLTFGAGSRLTVL.

This clone was counted a single time. The sample has other DNA sequences that encode this CDR3 too. V is TRBV5-6 and J is TRBJ2-6, with a tentative D call TRBD2 (5 bases). The CDR3 covers 15 residues. CDR1 is SGHDT and CDR2 is YYEEEE in the germline V gene. Trimming took 1 base from V and 0 from J, leaving 5 bases between them. The CDR3 protein is CASSLRGSGANVLTF. Written as DNA, the CDR3 is TGTGCCAGCAGCTTGCGGGGCTCTGGGGCCAACGTCCTGACTTTC.

This clone has a single count. V usage is TRBV4-3 and J usage is TRBJ2-7, with TRBD1 as a possible D gene (5 bases). Trimming removed 0 bases at V and 1 base at J, with 10 bases between. CDR1 and CDR2 from the germline V gene are LGHNA and YSLEER. CDR3 length: 15 amino acids. DNA for the CDR3: TGCGCCAGCAGCCAAGAGGCTAGGGGATCCTACGAGCAGTACTTC. Its protein is CASSQEARGSYEQYF.

This chain links TRBV4-1 with TRBJ2-1; D gene uncertain. The V end lost 2 bases, the J end lost 0 bases, and 26 bases lay between the germline ends. CDR1 is MGHRA, CDR2 YSYEKL, per germline. The CDR3 sequence is 21 residues long. Written as DNA, the CDR3 is TGCGCCAGCAGCCAAATCCTAAGCCCACACAAAAACACCCTCTCCTACAATGAGCAGTTCTTC. The encoded protein is CASSQILSPHKNTLSYNEQFF.

The chain has TRBV9 and TRBJ2-3, with D perhaps matching TRBD2 (6 bases). The CDR3 has 15 amino acids. The germline gives CDR1 SGDLS, CDR2 YYNGEE. Trimming removed 3 bases from V and 1 base from J, with 12 bases in between. CDR3 protein: CASSDPPSGTDTQYF. The CDR3, as DNA: TGTGCCAGCAGCGACCCCCCTAGCGGCACAGATACGCAGTATTTT.

The V call is TRBV2, the J call TRBJ1-3; 9 bases line up with TRBD1. The CDR3 is 15 amino acids. J lost 1 base, V lost 6 bases, and 4 bases had no gene match. Germline V lookup: CDR1 SNHLY, CDR2 FYNNEI. This CDR3 is CASRPGTGSGNTIYF. The CDR3 DNA sequence: TGTGCCAGCAGGCCTGGGACAGGGTCTGGAAACACCATATATTTT. Looking up the rest from reference TRBV2 and TRBJ1-3 gives the full variable domain: EPEVTQTPSHQVTQMGQEVILRCVPISNHLYFYWYRQILGQKVEFLVSFYNNEISEKSEIFDDQFSVERPDGSNFTLKIRSTKLEDSAMYFCASRPGTGSGNTIYFGEGSWLTVV.

In DNA form, the CDR3 reads TGTGCCAGCAGCTCTAGGGGGACTCTCTCTAATTCACCCCTCCACTTT. It codes for CASSSRGTLSNSPLHF. The V gene is TRBV7-2, the J gene TRBJ1-6; possibly TRBD1 for D (6 bases). CDR3 length equals 16 residues. CDR1 and CDR2 from the germline V gene are SGHTA and FQGNSA. V lost 4 bases to trimming and J lost 6 bases, with 16 bases between them.

The CDR3 region is CSATLLDEQFF. Here the CDR3 DNA reads TGCAGTGCTACCCTATTGGATGAGCAGTTCTTC. The J gene is TRBJ2-1, the V gene TRBV20-1; D is uncertain. The CDR3 loop spans 11 amino acids. Germline CDR1 is DFQATT and CDR2 is SNEGSKA (reference sequence). V gave up 4 bases and J gave up 8 bases, with 9 bases separating them.

V gene TRBV6-6 combines with J gene TRBJ1-4, with no clear D. V dropped 7 bases and J dropped 0 bases, with 9 bases sitting between them. The CDR3 extends over 14 amino acids. Germline lookup yields CDR1 MNHNY and CDR2 SVGAGI (reference sequence). The CDR3 protein is CASKVEATNEKLFF. Written as DNA, the CDR3 is TGTGCCAGCAAGGTAGAAGCAACTAATGAAAAACTGTTTTTT.

This chain joins TRBV13 and TRBJ1-2; 7 nucleotides line up with TRBD1. The CDR3 runs to 17 residues. Germline V CDR1 and CDR2: PRHDT, FYEKMQ (reference sequence). The V gene end was trimmed by 2 bases and the J gene end by 2 bases; junction bases not matched to a gene: 11. The CDR3 spells CASSLLARDSLNYGYTF. The CDR3 nucleotides are TGTGCCAGCAGCTTATTGGCCCGGGACAGCTTAAACTATGGCTACACCTTC.

V usage is TRBV7-3 and J usage is TRBJ2-5; D possibly corresponds to TRBD1 (5 bases). Trimming took 5 bases from V and 5 from J, leaving 15 bases between them. CDR3 length: 14 residues. The germline gives CDR1 SGHTA, CDR2 FQGTGA. Here the CDR3 reads CASSPTGAGETQYF. The DNA for the CDR3 is TGTGCCAGCAGCCCTACTGGGGCCGGGGAGACCCAGTACTTC.

The genes are TRBV6-5 and TRBJ1-1; D call uncertain. The CDR3 contains 14 residues. Germline values: CDR1 MNHEY, CDR2 SVGAGI. Trimming removed 6 bases at V and 11 bases at J, with 22 bases between. Here the CDR3 reads CASSYTPHGVVAFF. In DNA, the CDR3 is TGTGCCAGCAGCTATACCCCGCATGGTGTGGTCGCTTTCTTT.

This rearrangement joins TRBV5-1 to TRBJ2-2; a weak D match, TRBD2 (6 bases). The V gene lost 4 bases and the J gene lost 2 bases, with 18 bases spanning the gap. Germline V lookup: CDR1 SGHRS, CDR2 YFSETQ. This CDR3 has 17 residues. CDR3 amino acids: CASSLPLGLANTGELFF. The DNA of the CDR3 is TGCGCCAGCAGCCTTCCTCTGGGACTCGCAAACACCGGGGAGCTGTTTTTT.

This clone was observed a handful of times. The V gene is TRBV6-5, the J gene TRBJ1-3, with D maybe TRBD1 (5 bases). The length of the CDR3 is 15 residues. Per the germline V gene, CDR1 is MNHEY and CDR2 is SVGAGI. Trimming left V 3 bases short and J 1 base short, with 10 bases between. The CDR3 DNA reads TGTGCCAGCAGTTATGGGGCAGGGTCTGGAAACACCATATATTTT. As protein: CASSYGAGSGNTIYF.

Turning to this clone: Other nucleotide sequences in the sample specify the same CDR3. V is TRBV5-6 and J is TRBJ2-7; 7 positions match TRBD1. The CDR3 length is 13 residues. Per the germline V gene, CDR1 is SGHDT and CDR2 is YYEEEE. V trimming: 0 bases; J trimming: 4 bases; junction bases outside the gene matches: 1. This CDR3 is CASSLGTGYEQYF. Written as DNA, the CDR3 is TGTGCCAGCAGCTTGGGGACAGGTTACGAGCAGTACTTC.

This chain connects TRBV6-5 to TRBJ1-3; tentative D call: TRBD1 (5 bases). Trimming shortened V by 6 bases and J by 0 bases, and 6 bases separated the two germline ends. Per germline, CDR1 MNHEY and CDR2 SVGAGI. The CDR3 extends over 13 amino acids. The CDR3 protein is CASRGLSGNTIYF. The DNA for the CDR3 is TGTGCCAGCAGGGGACTCTCTGGAAACACCATATATTTT.